This paragraph reports one TCR beta chain. No antigen is known for it. The PCR used 60 Vbeta and 13 Jbeta primers. Authors' analysis steps: Unique TCR beta chains numbered 80 million to 95 million in a later analysis, with approximately 10 million shared. Profiling relied on immunoSEQ multiplex PCR, and the TCRdb table lists in-frame clones only, not all of them. The D gene and trimming were derived from the DNA, and the V and J assignments and clone size from that table. Of fewer than 250,000 clones in the sample, approximately 80% were seen once. The sample originates from a study of cytomegalovirus exposure and HLA in healthy donors. About the study: Earlier results showed 90 million to 120 million unique TCR beta sequences derived from roughly 180 million T cells. Study results and limitations: For TCR beta chains, V- and J-gene trimming was later linked to a missense DCLRE1C variant. Common viral pathogens (according to a later analysis) appeared linked to several of the most significant clusters.

Trimming took off 5 bases at V and 4 bases at J, with 20 bases between the two ends. The CDR3 is 16 amino acids. Germline V gene data show CDR1 as WSHSY and CDR2 as SAAADI. This clonotype was obtained from a woman in her thirties or forties in good health and CMV-seronegative. The rearrangement uses TRBV10-2 and TRBJ1-2, with no clear D. The specimen was PBMCs. The CDR3 nucleotides are TGCGCCAGCAGTTCCGGGATTAGGAACCTCGGCTATGGCTACACCTTC. Translating gives CASSSGIRNLGYGYTF.